This T cell receptor beta chain is drawn from a study of OX40 agonist ivuxolimab in advanced cancers. Study overall: Patients were under 90% male with ages roughly 23 to 79, mean about 65. Three patients, one with hepatocellular carcinoma and two with cutaneous melanoma, responded partially.

Study-level results: The CD4+ and CD8+ T cells in the blood had expanded clonally by week 6 at 0.1 to 3.0 mg/kg.

The data were produced by immunoSEQ multiplex PCR, yet TCRdb's version contains in-frame clones alone and is incomplete. This table holds over 40,000 clones, 70% to 90% found once. CDR1 is SGHNT and CDR2 is YENEEA in the germline V gene. The CDR3 covers 14 residues. Trimming shortened V by 4 bases and J by 7 bases, and 14 bases separated the two germline ends. As regards this clone: Its antigen is unknown.

V and J are TRBV11-3 and TRBJ2-4, with a tentative D call TRBD1 (6 bases). The sample was CD4+ or CD8+ T cells sorted from blood, taken in a trial of the OX40 agonist ivuxolimab. The TCR was taken from an adult with an advanced solid tumor such as melanoma, head and neck, liver or kidney cancer. The DNA for the CDR3 is TGTGCCAGCAGCTCCCCAGGACAGCGCAACATTCAGTACTTC. This gives the protein CASSSPGQRNIQYF.